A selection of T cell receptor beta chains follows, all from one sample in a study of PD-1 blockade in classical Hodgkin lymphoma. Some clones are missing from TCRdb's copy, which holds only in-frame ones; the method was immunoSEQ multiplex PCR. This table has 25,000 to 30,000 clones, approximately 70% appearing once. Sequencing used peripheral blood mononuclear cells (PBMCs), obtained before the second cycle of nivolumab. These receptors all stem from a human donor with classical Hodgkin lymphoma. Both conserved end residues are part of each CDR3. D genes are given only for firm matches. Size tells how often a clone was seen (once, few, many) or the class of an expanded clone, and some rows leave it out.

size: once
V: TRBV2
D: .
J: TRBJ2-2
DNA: TGTGCCAGCAGTGCCTTGGCGCATACGGGGACCGGGGAGCTGTTTTTT
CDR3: CASSALAHTGTGELFF

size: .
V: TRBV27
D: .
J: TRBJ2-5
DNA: TGTGCCAGCAGTTTCAGGTCGGGGGAGACCCAGTACTTC
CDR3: CASSFRSGETQYF

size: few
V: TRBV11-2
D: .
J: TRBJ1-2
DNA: TGTGCCAGCAGCTTAGGACCCAGACAGGAAAACACCTTC
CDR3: CASSLGPRQENTF

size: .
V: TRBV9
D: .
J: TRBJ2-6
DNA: TGTGCCAGCAGCGTAGCCCAGGTCCCTTCCTCTGGGGCCAACGTCCTGACTTTC
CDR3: CASSVAQVPSSGANVLTF

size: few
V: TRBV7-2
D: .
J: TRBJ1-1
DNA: TGTGCCAGCAGCTTAAGTACGGGCAGACAACATGAAGCTTTCTTT
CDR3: CASSLSTGRQHEAFF

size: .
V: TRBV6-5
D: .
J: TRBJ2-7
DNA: TGTGCCAGCAGTTACAGGTACGAGCAGTACTTC
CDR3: CASSYRYEQYF

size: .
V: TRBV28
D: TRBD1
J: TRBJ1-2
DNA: TGTGCCAGCAGTCCCGGGACAGGGGGAGGTTTGGGAGGCTACACCTTC
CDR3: CASSPGTGGGLGGYTF

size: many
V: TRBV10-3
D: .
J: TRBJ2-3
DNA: TGTGCCATCAGTGAGTCGGGGTTTGGAGATACGCAGTATTTT
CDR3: CAISESGFGDTQYF

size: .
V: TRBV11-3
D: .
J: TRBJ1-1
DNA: TGTGCCAGCAGCTCCGGCGGGGCAGCGAACACTGAAGCTTTCTTT
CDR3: CASSSGGAANTEAFF

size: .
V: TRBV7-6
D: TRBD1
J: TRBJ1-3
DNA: TGTGCCAGCAGCACCCTCCAGACAGGGTCTGGAAACACCATATATTTT
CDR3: CASSTLQTGSGNTIYF

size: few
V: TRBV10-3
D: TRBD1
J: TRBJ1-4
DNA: TGTGCCATCAGTGATGGGCAGGGGGGAGGTGTGTATGAAAAACTGTTTTTT
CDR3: CAISDGQGGGVYEKLFF

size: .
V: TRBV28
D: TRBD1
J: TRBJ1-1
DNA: TGTGCCAGCAGGATAGGGGACAGGGTGAGCACTGAAGCTTTCTTT
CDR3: CASRIGDRVSTEAFF

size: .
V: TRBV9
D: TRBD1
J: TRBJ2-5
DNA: TGTGCCAGCAGCCCACAGGGGTTTGAGACCCAGTACTTC
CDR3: CASSPQGFETQYF

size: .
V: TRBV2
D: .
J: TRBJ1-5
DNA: TGTGCCAGCAGGGGGGATAGCAATCAGCCCCAGCATTTT
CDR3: CASRGDSNQPQHF

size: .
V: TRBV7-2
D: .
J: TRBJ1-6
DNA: TGTGCCAGCAGCTTAGGACAGAATTCACCCCTCCACTTT
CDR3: CASSLGQNSPLHF

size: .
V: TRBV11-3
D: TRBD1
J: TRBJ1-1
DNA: TGTGCCAGCAGCCCAATCCAGGGGGCAGGGACTGAAGCTTTCTTT
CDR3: CASSPIQGAGTEAFF

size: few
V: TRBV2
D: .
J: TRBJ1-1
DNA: TGTGCCAGCAGTCTTAGGCCGGAGACTGAAGCTTTCTTT
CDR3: CASSLRPETEAFF

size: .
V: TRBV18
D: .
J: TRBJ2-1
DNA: TGTGCCAGCTCTAGGGGGGGACGGGTCGACAATGAGCAGTTCTTC
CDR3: CASSRGGRVDNEQFF

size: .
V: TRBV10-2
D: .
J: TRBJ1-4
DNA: TGCGCCAGCAGTGAGCCCGTTCCCGGTGAAAAACTGTTTTTT
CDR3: CASSEPVPGEKLFF

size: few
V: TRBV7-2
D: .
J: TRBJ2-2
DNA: TGTGCCAGCAGCTTAGATCCCGGGGAGCTGTTTTTT
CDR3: CASSLDPGELFF

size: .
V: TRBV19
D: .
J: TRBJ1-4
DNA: TGTGCCAGTAGTCCGCCAAATGAAAAACTGTTTTTT
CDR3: CASSPPNEKLFF

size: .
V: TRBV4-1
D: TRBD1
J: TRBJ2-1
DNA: TGCGCCAGCAGCCAATTCCCTACCTCACAGGGGAGACCCAGCTCCTACAATGAGCAGTTCTTC
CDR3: CASSQFPTSQGRPSSYNEQFF

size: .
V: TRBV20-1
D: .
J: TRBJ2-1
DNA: TGCAGTGCTAGTGGGAGGAATGAGCAGTTCTTC
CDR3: CSASGRNEQFF

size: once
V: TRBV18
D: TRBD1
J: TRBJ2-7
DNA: TGTGCCAGCTCACAACTCCCCGGGACAGGTGTTTTCGGCTACGAGCAGTACTTC
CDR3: CASSQLPGTGVFGYEQYF

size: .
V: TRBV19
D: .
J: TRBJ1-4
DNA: TGTGCCAGTAGCACGTTTTACCGGGACCTTTCGGAAAAACTGTTTTTT
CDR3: CASSTFYRDLSEKLFF

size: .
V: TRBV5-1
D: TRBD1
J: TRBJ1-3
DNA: TGCGCCAGCAGCTTGGGGATAGCAGGGGGCAACTCTGGAAACACCATATATTTT
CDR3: CASSLGIAGGNSGNTIYF

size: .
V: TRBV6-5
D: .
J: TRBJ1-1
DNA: TGTGCCAGCAGTCGCACCCGTCCAGGCGGAACTGAAGCTTTCTTT
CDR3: CASSRTRPGGTEAFF

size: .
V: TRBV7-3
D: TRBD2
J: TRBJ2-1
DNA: TGTGCCAGCAGCTTACTAGCGGGGGATAACTACAATGAGCAGTTCTTC
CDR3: CASSLLAGDNYNEQFF

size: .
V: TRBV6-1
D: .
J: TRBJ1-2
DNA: TGTGCCAGCAGTGAAGAAGGGTCAGGCGGGCATGAGAATGGCTACACCTTC
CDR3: CASSEEGSGGHENGYTF

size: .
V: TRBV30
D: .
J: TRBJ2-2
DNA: TGTGCCTGGACTAGGGAGCTCACCGGGGAGCTGTTTTTT
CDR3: CAWTRELTGELFF

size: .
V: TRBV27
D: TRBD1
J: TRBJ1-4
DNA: TGTGCCAGCATTAAACCACAGGGGGGTCATGAAAAACTGTTTTTT
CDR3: CASIKPQGGHEKLFF

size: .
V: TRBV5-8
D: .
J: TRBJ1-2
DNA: TGTGCCAGCAGCTTGGCGGAGAGACCTAACTATGGCTACACCTTC
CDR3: CASSLAERPNYGYTF

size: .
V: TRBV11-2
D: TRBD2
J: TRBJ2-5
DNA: TGTGCCAGCAGCCCACCGGGACTAGCGGGGCAAGAGACCCAGTACTTC
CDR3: CASSPPGLAGQETQYF

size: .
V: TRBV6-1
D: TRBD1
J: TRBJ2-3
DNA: TGTGCCAGCAGTGATAGGGGGCCCACAGATACGCAGTATTTT
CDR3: CASSDRGPTDTQYF

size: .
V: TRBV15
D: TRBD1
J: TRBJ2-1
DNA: TGTGCCACCAGCAGAGATCTTATTTCAGGGGGCGCGTGGAATGAGCAGTTCTTC
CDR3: CATSRDLISGGAWNEQFF

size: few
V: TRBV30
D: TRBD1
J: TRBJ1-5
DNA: TGTGCCTGGAACCGACAGGGCAGCAATCAGCCCCAGCATTTT
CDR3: CAWNRQGSNQPQHF

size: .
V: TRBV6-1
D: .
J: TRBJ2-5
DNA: TGTGCCAGCAGTGGTTCACGGGGGCGAGAGACCCAGTACTTC
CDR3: CASSGSRGRETQYF

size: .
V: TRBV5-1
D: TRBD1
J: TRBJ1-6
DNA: TGCGCCAGCAGCTTGGGACAGGGACAGGGGAGATCACCCCTCCACTTT
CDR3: CASSLGQGQGRSPLHF

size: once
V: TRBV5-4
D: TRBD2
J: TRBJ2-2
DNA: TGTGCCAGCAGCATTTCCTGGACTAGCGGGACCGGGGAGCTGTTTTTT
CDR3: CASSISWTSGTGELFF

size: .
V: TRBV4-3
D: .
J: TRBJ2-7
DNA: TGCGCCAGCAGCCAAGGGCTCCAGTTTGGGTCCAACTACGAGCAGTACTTC
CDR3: CASSQGLQFGSNYEQYF

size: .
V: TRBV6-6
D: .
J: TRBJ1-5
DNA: TGTGCCAGCAGTTACTCTGGGGGGGGCCAGCCCCAGCATTTT
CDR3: CASSYSGGGQPQHF

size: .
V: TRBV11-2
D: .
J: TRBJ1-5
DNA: TGTGCCAGCAGCTTCAATAGCAATCAGCCCCAGCATTTT
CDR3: CASSFNSNQPQHF

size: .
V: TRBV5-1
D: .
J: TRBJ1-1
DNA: TGCGCCAGCGGTTTGGGGACCCAGGGGACTGAAGCTTTCTTT
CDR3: CASGLGTQGTEAFF

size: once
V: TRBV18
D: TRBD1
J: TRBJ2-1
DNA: TGTGCCAGCTCACTCACCGGGACAGGGGTGTACAATGAGCAGTTCTTC
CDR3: CASSLTGTGVYNEQFF

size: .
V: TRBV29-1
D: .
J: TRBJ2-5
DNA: TGCAGCTTTATGTGGGCCGGAGAGACCCAGTACTTC
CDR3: CSFMWAGETQYF

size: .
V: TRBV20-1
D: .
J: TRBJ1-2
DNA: TGCAGTGCTAGAGATCTTGATGGCTACACCTTC
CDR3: CSARDLDGYTF

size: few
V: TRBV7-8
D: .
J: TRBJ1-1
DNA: TGTGCCAGCAGCTCCTATGATGTGAACACTGAAGCTTTCTTT
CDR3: CASSSYDVNTEAFF

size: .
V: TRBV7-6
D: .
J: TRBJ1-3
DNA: TGTGCCAGCAGCCCATCCTCGGCCTCTGGAAACACCATATATTTT
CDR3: CASSPSSASGNTIYF

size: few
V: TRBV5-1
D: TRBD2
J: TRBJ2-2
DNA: TGCGCCAGCAGCTTTACTAGCGCATTCTACGACAACACCGGGGAGCTGTTTTTT
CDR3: CASSFTSAFYDNTGELFF